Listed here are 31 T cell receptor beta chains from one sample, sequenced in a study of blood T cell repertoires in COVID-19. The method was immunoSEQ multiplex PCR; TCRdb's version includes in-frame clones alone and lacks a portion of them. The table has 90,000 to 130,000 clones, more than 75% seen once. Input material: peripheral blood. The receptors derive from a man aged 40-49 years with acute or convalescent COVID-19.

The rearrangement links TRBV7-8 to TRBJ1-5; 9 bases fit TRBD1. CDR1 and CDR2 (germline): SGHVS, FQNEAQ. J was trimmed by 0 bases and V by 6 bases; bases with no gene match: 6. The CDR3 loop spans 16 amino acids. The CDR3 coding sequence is TGTGCCAGCAGTATACAGGGGGCTTATAGCAATCAGCCCCAGCATTTT. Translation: CASSIQGAYSNQPQHF.

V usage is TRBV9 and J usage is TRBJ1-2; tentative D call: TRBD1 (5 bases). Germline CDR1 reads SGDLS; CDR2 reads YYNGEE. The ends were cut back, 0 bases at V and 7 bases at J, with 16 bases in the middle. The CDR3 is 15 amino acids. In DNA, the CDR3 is TGTGCCAGCAGCGTAGTGGGAGGGGATCTGGGTGGCTACACCTTC. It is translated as CASSVVGGDLGGYTF.

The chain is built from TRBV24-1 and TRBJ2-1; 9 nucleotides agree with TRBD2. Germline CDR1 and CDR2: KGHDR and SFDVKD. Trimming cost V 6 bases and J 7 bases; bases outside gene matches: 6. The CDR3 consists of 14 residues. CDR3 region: CATSPREGSNEQFF. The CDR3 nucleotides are TGTGCCACCAGTCCGCGGGAGGGTTCTAATGAGCAGTTCTTC.

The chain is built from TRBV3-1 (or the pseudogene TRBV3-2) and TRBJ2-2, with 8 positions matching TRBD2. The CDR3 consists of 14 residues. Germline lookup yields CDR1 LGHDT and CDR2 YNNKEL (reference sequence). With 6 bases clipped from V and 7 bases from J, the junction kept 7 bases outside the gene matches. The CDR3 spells CASRPLAGNGELFF. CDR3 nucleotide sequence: TGTGCCAGCAGACCGTTAGCGGGGAACGGGGAGCTGTTTTTT.

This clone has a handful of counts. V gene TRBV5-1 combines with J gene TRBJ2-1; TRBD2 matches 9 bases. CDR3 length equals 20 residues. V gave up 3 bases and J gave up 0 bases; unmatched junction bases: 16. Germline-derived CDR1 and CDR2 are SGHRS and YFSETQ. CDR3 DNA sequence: TGCGCCAGCAGCTCAAAGCGGGGACTAGCCCATCAGGGCTCCTACAATGAGCAGTTCTTC. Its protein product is CASSSKRGLAHQGSYNEQFF. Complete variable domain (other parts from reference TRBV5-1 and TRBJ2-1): KAGVTQTPRYLIKTRGQQVTLSCSPISGHRSVSWYQQTPGQGLQFLFEYFSETQRNKGNFPGRFSGRQFSNSRSEMNVSTLELGDSALYLCASSSKRGLAHQGSYNEQFFGPGTRLTVL.

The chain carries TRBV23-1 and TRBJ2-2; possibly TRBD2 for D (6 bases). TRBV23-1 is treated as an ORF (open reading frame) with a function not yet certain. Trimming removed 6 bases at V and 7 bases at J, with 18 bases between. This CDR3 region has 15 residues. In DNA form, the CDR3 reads TGCGCCAGCAGCCCGCCCCCAGGGAGGCACGGGGAGCTGTTTTTT. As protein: CASSPPPGRHGELFF.

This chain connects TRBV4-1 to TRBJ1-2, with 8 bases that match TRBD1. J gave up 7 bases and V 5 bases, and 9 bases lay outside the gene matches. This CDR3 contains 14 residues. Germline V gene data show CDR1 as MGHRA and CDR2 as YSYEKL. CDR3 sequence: CASSRPGGAPGYTF. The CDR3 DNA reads TGCGCCAGCAGCAGACCAGGGGGCGCGCCTGGCTACACCTTC.

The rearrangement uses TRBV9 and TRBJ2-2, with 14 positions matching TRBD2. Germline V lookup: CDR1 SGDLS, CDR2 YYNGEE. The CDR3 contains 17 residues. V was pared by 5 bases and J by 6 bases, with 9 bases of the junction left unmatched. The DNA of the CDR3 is TGTGCCAGCAGTCCAATGACTAGCGGGAGGGTCTCCGGGGAGCTGTTTTTT. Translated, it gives CASSPMTSGRVSGELFF.

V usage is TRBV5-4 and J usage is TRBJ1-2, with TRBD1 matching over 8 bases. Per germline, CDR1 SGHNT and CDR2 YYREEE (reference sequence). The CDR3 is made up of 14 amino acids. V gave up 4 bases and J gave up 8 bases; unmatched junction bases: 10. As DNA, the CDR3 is TGTGCCAGCAGCCGCCAGACAGGGGTGATGGGCTACACCTTC. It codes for CASSRQTGVMGYTF. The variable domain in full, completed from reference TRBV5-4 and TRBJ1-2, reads ETGVTQSPTHLIKTRGQQVTLRCSSQSGHNTVSWYQQALGQGPQFIFQYYREEENGRGNFPPRFSGLQFPNYSSELNVNALELDDSALYLCASSRQTGVMGYTFGSGTRLTVV.

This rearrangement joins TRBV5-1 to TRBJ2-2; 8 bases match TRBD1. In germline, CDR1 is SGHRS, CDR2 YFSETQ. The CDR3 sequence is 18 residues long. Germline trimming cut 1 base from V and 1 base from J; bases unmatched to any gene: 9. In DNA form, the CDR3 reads TGCGCCAGCAGCTTGACCCCCACGACAGGGGTGAACACCGGGGAGCTGTTTTTT. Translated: CASSLTPTTGVNTGELFF.

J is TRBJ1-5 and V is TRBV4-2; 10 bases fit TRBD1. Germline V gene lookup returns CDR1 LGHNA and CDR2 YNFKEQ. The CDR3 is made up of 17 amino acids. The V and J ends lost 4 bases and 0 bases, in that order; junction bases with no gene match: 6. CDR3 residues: CASSPRDRGNSNQPQHF. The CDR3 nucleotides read TGTGCCAGCAGCCCCAGGGACAGGGGAAATAGCAATCAGCCCCAGCATTTT.

The CDR3 DNA reads TGTGCCAGCAGCTTGCGGGTCTCCTATAATTCACCCCTCCACTTT. Protein: CASSLRVSYNSPLHF. The V gene is TRBV5-6, the J gene TRBJ1-6; no definite D call. Germline CDR1 and CDR2: SGHDT and YYEEEE. CDR3 size: 15 residues. V shed 1 base and J shed 0 bases, with 5 bases lying between them.

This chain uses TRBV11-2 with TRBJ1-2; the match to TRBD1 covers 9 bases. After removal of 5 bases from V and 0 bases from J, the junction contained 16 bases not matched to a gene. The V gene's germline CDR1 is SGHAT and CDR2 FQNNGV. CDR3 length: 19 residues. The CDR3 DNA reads TGTGCCAGCAGCACATCACCCAGGACAGGGGATCCTCCTAACTATGGCTACACCTTC. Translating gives CASSTSPRTGDPPNYGYTF.

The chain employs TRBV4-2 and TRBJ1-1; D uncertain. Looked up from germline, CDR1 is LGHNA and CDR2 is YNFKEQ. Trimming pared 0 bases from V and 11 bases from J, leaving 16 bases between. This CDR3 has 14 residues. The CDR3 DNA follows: TGTGCCAGCAGCCAAGATAGGGCGTCCTGGGAGGCTTTCTTT. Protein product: CASSQDRASWEAFF.

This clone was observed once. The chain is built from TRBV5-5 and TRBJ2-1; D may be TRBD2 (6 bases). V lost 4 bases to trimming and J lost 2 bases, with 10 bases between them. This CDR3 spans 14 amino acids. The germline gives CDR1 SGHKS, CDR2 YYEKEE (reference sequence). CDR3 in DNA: TGTGCCAGCAGCCGGGGGAGCCCCTACAATGAGCAGTTCTTC. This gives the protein CASSRGSPYNEQFF.

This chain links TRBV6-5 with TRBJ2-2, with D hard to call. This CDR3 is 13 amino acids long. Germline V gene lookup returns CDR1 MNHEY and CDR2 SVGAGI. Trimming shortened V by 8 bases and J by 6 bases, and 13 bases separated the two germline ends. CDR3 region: CASGRLGAGELFF. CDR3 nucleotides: TGTGCCAGCGGCCGACTTGGCGCCGGGGAGCTGTTTTTT.

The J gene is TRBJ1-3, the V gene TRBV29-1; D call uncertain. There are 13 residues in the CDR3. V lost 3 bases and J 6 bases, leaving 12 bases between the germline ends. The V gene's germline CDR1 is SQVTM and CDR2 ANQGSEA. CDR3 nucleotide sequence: TGCAGCGTTGAGCGAACTTCCTTAAACACCATATATTTT. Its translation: CSVERTSLNTIYF.

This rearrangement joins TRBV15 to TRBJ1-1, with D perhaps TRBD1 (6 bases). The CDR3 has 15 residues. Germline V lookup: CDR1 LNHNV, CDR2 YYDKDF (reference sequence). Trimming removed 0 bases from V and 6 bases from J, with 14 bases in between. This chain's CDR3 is CATSRDGGGVSEAFF. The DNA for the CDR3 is TGTGCCACCAGCAGAGATGGGGGGGGCGTGTCTGAAGCTTTCTTT.

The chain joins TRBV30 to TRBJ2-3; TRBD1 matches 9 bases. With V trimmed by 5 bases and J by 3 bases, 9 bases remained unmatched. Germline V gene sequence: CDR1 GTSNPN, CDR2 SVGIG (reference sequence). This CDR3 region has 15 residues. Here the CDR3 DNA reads TGTGCCTGGTTCCGGACAGGGGTGATGACAGATACGCAGTATTTT. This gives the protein CAWFRTGVMTDTQYF.

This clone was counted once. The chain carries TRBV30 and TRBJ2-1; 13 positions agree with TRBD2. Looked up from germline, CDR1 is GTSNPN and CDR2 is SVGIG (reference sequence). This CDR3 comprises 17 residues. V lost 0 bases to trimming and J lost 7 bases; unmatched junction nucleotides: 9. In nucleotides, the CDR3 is TGTGCCTGGAGTGTACGCGGACGGGGACTAGCGGGGAATGAGCAGTTCTTC. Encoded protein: CAWSVRGRGLAGNEQFF.

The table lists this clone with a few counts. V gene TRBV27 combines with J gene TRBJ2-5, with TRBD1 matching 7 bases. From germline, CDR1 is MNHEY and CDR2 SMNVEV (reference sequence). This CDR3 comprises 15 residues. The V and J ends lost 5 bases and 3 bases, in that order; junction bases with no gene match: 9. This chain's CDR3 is CASSPLTGPKETQYF. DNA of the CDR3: TGTGCCAGCAGTCCACTGACAGGGCCAAAAGAGACCCAGTACTTC.

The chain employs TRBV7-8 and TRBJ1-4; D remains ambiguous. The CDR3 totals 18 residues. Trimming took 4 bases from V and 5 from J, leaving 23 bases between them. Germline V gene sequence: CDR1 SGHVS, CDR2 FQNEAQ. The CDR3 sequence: CASSSPDLTRRVNEKLFF. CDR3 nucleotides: TGTGCCAGCAGCTCCCCCGATCTCACCCGGAGGGTAAATGAAAAACTGTTTTTT.

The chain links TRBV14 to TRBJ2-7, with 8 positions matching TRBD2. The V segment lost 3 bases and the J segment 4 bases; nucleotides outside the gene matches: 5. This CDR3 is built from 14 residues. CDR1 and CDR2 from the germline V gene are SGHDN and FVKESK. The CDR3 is CASSQGLVGYEQYF. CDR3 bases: TGTGCCAGCAGCCAGGGACTAGTCGGTTACGAGCAGTACTTC.

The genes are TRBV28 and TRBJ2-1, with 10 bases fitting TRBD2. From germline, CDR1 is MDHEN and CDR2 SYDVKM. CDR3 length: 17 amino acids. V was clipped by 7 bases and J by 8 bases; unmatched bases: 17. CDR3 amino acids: CASTFWVGSGRRDEQFF. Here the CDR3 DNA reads TGTGCCAGCACCTTCTGGGTCGGTAGCGGGAGGAGGGATGAGCAGTTCTTC.

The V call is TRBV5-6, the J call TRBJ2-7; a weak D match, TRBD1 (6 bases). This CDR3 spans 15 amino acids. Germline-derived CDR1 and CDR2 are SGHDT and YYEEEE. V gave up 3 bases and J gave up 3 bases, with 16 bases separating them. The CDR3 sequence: CASSSGPTGFYEQYF. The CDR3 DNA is TGTGCCAGCAGCTCTGGCCCGACAGGATTCTACGAGCAGTACTTC.

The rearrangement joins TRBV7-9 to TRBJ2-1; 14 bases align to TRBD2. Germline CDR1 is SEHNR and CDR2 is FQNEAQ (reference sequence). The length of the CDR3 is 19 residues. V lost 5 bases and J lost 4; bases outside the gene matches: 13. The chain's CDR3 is CASSPLPGLAGAIYNEQFF. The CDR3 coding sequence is TGTGCCAGCAGCCCGCTCCCGGGACTAGCGGGAGCGATTTACAATGAGCAGTTCTTC.

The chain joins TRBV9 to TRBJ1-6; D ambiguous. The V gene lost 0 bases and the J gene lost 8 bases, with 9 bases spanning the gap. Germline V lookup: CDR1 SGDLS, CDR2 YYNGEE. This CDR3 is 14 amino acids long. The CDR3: CASSVAPRDSPLHF. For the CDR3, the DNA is TGTGCCAGCAGCGTAGCCCCTCGCGATTCACCCCTCCACTTT.

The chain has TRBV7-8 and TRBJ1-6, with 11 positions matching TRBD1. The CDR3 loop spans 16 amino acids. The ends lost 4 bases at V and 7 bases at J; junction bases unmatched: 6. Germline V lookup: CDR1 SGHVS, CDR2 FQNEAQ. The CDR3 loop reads CASSSRTGGANSPLHF. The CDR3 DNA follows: TGTGCCAGCAGCTCAAGGACAGGGGGCGCGAATTCACCCCTCCACTTT.

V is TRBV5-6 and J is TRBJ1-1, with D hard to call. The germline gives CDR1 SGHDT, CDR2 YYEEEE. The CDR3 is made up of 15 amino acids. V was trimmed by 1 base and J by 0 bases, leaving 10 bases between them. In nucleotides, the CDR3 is TGTGCCAGCAGCTTGATTTCCAGAATGAACACTGAAGCTTTCTTT. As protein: CASSLISRMNTEAFF.

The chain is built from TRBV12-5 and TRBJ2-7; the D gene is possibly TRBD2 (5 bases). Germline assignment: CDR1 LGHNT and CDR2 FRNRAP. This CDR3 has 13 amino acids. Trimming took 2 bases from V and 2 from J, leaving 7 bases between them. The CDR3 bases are TGTGCTAGTGGTTTGAGCGGCACCTACGAGCAGTACTTC. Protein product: CASGLSGTYEQYF.

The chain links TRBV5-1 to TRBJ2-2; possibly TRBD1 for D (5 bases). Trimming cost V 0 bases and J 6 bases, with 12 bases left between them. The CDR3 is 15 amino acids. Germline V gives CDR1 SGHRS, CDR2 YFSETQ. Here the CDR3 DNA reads TGCGCCAGCAGCTTGGAAGGCAGGGTGGCCGGGGAGCTGTTTTTT. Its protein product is CASSLEGRVAGELFF.